This T cell receptor beta chain was recorded in a study of cytomegalovirus exposure and HLA in healthy donors. The CDR3 length is 19 residues. Germline lookup yields CDR1 SGHTA and CDR2 FQGTGA. With 3 bases clipped from V and 0 bases from J, the junction kept 11 bases outside the gene matches. PCR was performed using 60 Vbeta and 13 Jbeta primers. The repertoire was sequenced with immunoSEQ multiplex PCR; TCRdb's copy has only in-frame clones and lacks some. The table includes 110,000 to 150,000 clones, around four fifths detected once. This receptor was taken from a boy aged 2 to 10 in good health and CMV-seronegative. This chain links TRBV7-3 with TRBJ2-1, with 10 bases that match TRBD2. Sequencing input: PBMCs. The CDR3 DNA sequence: TGTGCCAGCAGCTTCCCCGGGACTAGCGCCTCGAGCTCCTACAATGAGCAGTTCTTC. It specifies CASSFPGTSASSSYNEQFF.